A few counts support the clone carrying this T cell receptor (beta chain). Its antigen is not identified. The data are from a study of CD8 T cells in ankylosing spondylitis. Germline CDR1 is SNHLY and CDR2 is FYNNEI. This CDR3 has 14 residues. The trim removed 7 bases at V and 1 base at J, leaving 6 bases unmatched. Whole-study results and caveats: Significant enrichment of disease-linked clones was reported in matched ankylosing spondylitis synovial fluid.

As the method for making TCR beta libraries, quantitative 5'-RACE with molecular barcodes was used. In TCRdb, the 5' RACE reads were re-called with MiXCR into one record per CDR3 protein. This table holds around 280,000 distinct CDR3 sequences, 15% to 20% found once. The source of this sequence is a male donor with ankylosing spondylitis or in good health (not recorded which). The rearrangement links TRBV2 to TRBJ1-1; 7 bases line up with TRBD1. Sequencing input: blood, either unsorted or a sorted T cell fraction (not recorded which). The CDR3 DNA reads TGTGCCAGCATAACAGGGGCGAGGAACACTGAAGCTTTCTTT. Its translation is CASITGARNTEAFF.